The T cell receptor beta chain under discussion was sequenced for a study of Ad26.COV2.S vaccination and SARS-CoV-2 variants. Study in general: Intramuscular Ad26.COV2.S doses were given once or twice, 56 days apart. Whole-study findings and limits: Vaccine recipients surpassed placebo recipients in spike-specific TCR breadth.

Using immunoSEQ multiplex PCR, the repertoire was profiled, and TCRdb retains in-frame clones only, with some absent. The profile shows about 480,000 clones, around nine tenths of them singletons. CDR3 size: 13 residues. Germline V CDR1 and CDR2: SGHDT, YYEEEE. Trimming stripped 4 bases from V and 1 base from J, with 8 bases between. A remark on this clone: The antigen is unknown.

Specified treatment: roughly 18 received Ad26.COV2.S at low or high dose, single or two shots; about five received placebo; per-sample allocation not given. At day 63 after the first vaccine or placebo injection, samples were drawn. It was an adult aged 18-55 years in Boston who was the donor. This vaccine is an Ad26 vector that expresses the Wuhan-strain SARS-CoV-2 spike. The genes are TRBV5-6 and TRBJ1-1; D ambiguous. The receptor comes from a person between 18 and 65 years old who received the Ad26.COV2.S COVID-19 vaccine or a placebo. This sample comprised peripheral blood, obtained in a trial of Ad26.COV2.S vaccine versus placebo. The CDR3, as DNA: TGTGCCAGCAGCCCGACTGGGAACACTGAAGCTTTCTTT. It translates to CASSPTGNTEAFF.